The entry below gives a single TCR beta chain sequence along with its context. Its recognized antigen is unknown. Per-nucleotide qualities are absent, and no much larger clonotype sits a single base away. The entry originates in a study of memory CD4+ T cells and cytomegalovirus serostatus (dated by TCRdb to about 2019). About the full investigation: The roughly 35 healthy Belgian adults in the cohort included 9 who were CMV seropositive and approximately 24 who were CMV seronegative. To replicate a published TCR-based CMV serostatus classifier, the researchers sequenced the CD4+ memory TCRbeta repertoires of a Belgian cohort whose cytomegalovirus serostatus was known. The paper as a whole reports these results and caveats: Among the 164 previously reported CMV-associated TCRbeta sequences, some 67 showed up in the CD4+ memory repertoires, with each one found in between one and five individuals. For CMV serostatus prediction, a median bootstrapped AUC of roughly 0.94 was reached with the original framework, and a median bootstrapped AUC of about 0.89 was reached with a US-trained random forest. The results were interpreted as suggesting that the CMV-associated TCR signature is largely present in the CD4+ memory repertoire. Only CD4+CD45RO+ memory cells were sequenced, in contrast to the original study, in which naive and memory CD4+ and CD8+ populations were covered. A median bootstrapped AUC of roughly 0.94 with a 95% CI of 0.76-1.00 was achieved on the Belgian cohort by the original-framework classifier.

Single viable CD3+CD4+CD8-CD45RO+ cells were sorted as memory CD4+ T cells on a FACSAria II. To determine CMV serostatus, a Roche Elecsys assay was used that detects serum IgG against CMV pp150, pp28, p38 and p52. Once the samples were thawed, total CD4+ T cells were enriched through positive selection using CD4 magnetic microbeads. The samples came from a different study that was designed specifically to examine the CD4+ T cell memory repertoire. Following standard operating procedures, peripheral blood mononuclear cells were isolated and cryopreserved, while serum was kept at -80 degrees C. Staining used CD3-PerCP (BW264/56), CD4-APC (RPA-T4), CD45RO-PE (UCHT1) and CD8-Pacific Orange (3B5) antibodies, with Sytox blue excluding non-viable cells. Genomic DNA was extracted from sorted cells with the Quick-DNA Microprep Kit. TCRbeta DNA was amplified with the immunoSEQ hsTCRbeta kit following the manufacturer's protocol. An Illumina MiSeq instrument was used to sequence the TCRbeta libraries. The original methods were these. Following removal of out-of-frame sequences, around 2.4 million distinct TCRbeta sequences were retained, with an average of about 70,000 per individual. Each individual was scored according to the count of approximately 170 previously reported CMV-associated TCRbeta sequences and the total productive distinct TCRbeta count. A beta-binomial model was reimplemented in Python, and scikit-learn random forests with default parameters were trained on US cohort data. On the Belgian cohort, classifier performance was reported as the median AUC, along with percentile confidence intervals, across 10,000 bootstrap iterations. TCRdb holds this immuneACCESS table with in-frame rearrangements only. Some clones are missing; in checked studies, unresolved V genes explain under half, and the rest has no known cause. The D gene and trimming were derived from the DNA, and the V and J assignments and clone size from that table. Recorded for this sample are approximately 42,000 clones; approximately 81% of them occurred a single time. In total, the top ten clones hold roughly 1.1% of the sample.

Via the germline V gene, CDR1 is MNHNS and CDR2 SASEGT. Between the V and J ends, shortened by 2 bases and 5 bases respectively, the junction contains 16 bases. Reading from cysteine to phenylalanine, the CDR3 counts 16 amino acids. The kept DNA is CDR3 alone, 48 bases in frame from the first base. The rearranged chain carries TRBV6-1 and TRBJ2-1, with the D gene not confidently named. The sequenced sample was memory CD4+ T cells from blood. The receptor's source is an adult in good health and CMV-seronegative. The bases are TGTGCCAGCAGTGAACGTCGGTTGGATGGACACAATGAGCAGTTCTTC. The encoded protein is CASSERRLDGHNEQFF.